This TCR beta chain was retrieved from a study of T cell repertoires in cytomegalovirus infection. Turning to the study itself: The public TCR beta signatures pointed to both CMV infection and matching HLA type. Study results and caveats: Cumulated frequencies of public TCR beta families served to identify carriers of CMV plus the relevant HLA.

TCRdb recomputed calls from the reads with MiXCR, one row per CDR3 protein. The table has some 920,000 distinct CDR3 sequences, around 31% seen once. As regards this clonotype: The antigen is undetermined.

The sequence derives from a human donor in good health (CMV status not recorded). Some clones in this sample may be carry-over from other donors' samples. The material was cultured CD8+ T cells from PBMCs, obtained from culture after CMV antigen stimulation.

The CDR3 sequence is CASSILISTDTQYF. As DNA, the CDR3 is TGTGCCAGTAGTATTTTGATCAGCACAGATACGCAGTATTTT. V gene TRBV19 combines with J gene TRBJ2-3; D uncertain. The V gene lost 3 bases and the J gene lost 0 bases, with 7 bases spanning the gap. This CDR3 is 14 amino acids long. CDR1 and CDR2 (germline): LNHDA, SQIVND (reference sequence).